A single sample gave rise to the 27 T cell receptor beta chains below, sequenced in a study of blood T cell repertoires in COVID-19. The assay was immunoSEQ multiplex PCR, and TCRdb's table has in-frame clones only and misses some. This sample has approximately 300,000 clones; approximately 90% occur once, and the top ten carry roughly 10%. The sample taken for sequencing was PBMCs or T cells enriched from blood (not recorded which). All receptors come from a woman under 30 who had recovered from COVID-19.

The chain employs TRBV5-1 and TRBJ2-3, with TRBD2 identical over 9 bases. J gave up 5 bases and V 0 bases, and 7 bases lay outside the gene matches. In germline, CDR1 is SGHRS, CDR2 YFSETQ. The length of the CDR3 is 16 residues. CDR3 DNA sequence: TGCGCCAGCAGCTTGGAGGCTAGCGGGGTTGTAGATACGCAGTATTTT. Amino acids: CASSLEASGVVDTQYF.

The chain couples TRBV3-1 (or the pseudogene TRBV3-2) to TRBJ2-2; 10 nucleotides line up with TRBD2. CDR1 and CDR2 from the germline V gene are LGHDT and YNNKEL (reference sequence). Unmatched junction bases numbered 8, after V lost 4 bases and J lost 6 bases. This CDR3 comprises 16 residues. The chain's CDR3 is CASSPWSGGAAGELFF. CDR3 DNA sequence: TGTGCCAGCAGCCCTTGGAGCGGGGGGGCCGCCGGGGAGCTGTTTTTT.

This chain links TRBV11-2 with TRBJ1-4, with D possibly TRBD1 on 5 matching bases. The germline V gene encodes CDR1 SGHAT and CDR2 FQNNGV. Deletions cut 0 bases from V and 7 bases from J, with 12 bases between. This CDR3 contains 15 residues. CDR3 region: CASSLDSWGSEKLFF. In DNA form, the CDR3 reads TGTGCCAGCAGCTTAGATTCTTGGGGCTCTGAAAAACTGTTTTTT.

The chain is built from TRBV2 and TRBJ1-2, with TRBD1 identical over 8 bases. Germline V CDR1 and CDR2: SNHLY, FYNNEI. The CDR3 consists of 14 residues. With 8 bases clipped from V and 4 bases from J, the junction kept 9 bases outside the gene matches. The CDR3 reads CASETGTGFYGYTF. The CDR3 nucleotides read TGTGCCAGCGAGACCGGGACAGGCTTCTATGGCTACACCTTC.

The chain recombines TRBV2 with TRBJ1-6; the D gene is possibly TRBD1 (6 bases). With 5 bases removed from V and 2 bases from J, the gap between germline ends came to 16 bases. CDR3 size: 17 residues. Per the germline V gene, CDR1 is SNHLY and CDR2 is FYNNEI. The CDR3 coding sequence is TGTGCCAGCAGTCGACAACAGGGAAGGGCCTATAATTCACCCCTCCACTTT. Protein product: CASSRQQGRAYNSPLHF.

V usage is TRBV7-2 and J usage is TRBJ1-1, with D tentatively TRBD1 (6 bases). Germline lookup yields CDR1 SGHTA and CDR2 FQGNSA. This CDR3 has 11 residues. V lost 5 bases and J 6 bases, leaving 7 bases between the germline ends. CDR3 coding DNA: TGTGCCAGCAGCAACAGGGCTGAAGCTTTCTTT. This encodes CASSNRAEAFF.

Points on this clone: Different DNA sequences within this sample yield the same CDR3. The chain recombines TRBV5-1 with TRBJ2-1; 13 positions agree with TRBD2. The CDR3 totals 17 residues. Germline CDR1 and CDR2: SGHRS and YFSETQ. With 0 bases clipped from V and 0 bases from J, the junction kept 0 bases outside the gene matches. The CDR3 nucleotides read TGCGCCAGCAGCTTGGGACTAGCGGGAGGCTCCTACAATGAGCAGTTCTTC. This codes for CASSLGLAGGSYNEQFF.

The rearrangement uses TRBV9 and TRBJ1-2, with D tentatively TRBD1 (5 bases). With 4 bases removed from V and 6 bases from J, the gap between germline ends came to 16 bases. Germline V gene lookup returns CDR1 SGDLS and CDR2 YYNGEE. The CDR3 covers 14 residues. CDR3 in amino acids: CASSPWEGLDGYTF. CDR3 nucleotide sequence: TGTGCCAGCAGCCCCTGGGAGGGGCTGGATGGCTACACCTTC.

The CDR3 nucleotides are TGTGCCAGCAGCCCCCCCGGACAGAGCTTGAACACTGAAGCTTTCTTT. Protein sequence: CASSPPGQSLNTEAFF. This chain connects TRBV7-8 to TRBJ1-1; tentatively, D is TRBD1 (6 bases). Trimming took 5 bases from V and 0 from J, leaving 16 bases between them. This CDR3 contains 16 residues. From germline, CDR1 is SGHVS and CDR2 FQNEAQ.

J is TRBJ1-1 and V is TRBV28; TRBD1 might be the D (6 bases). The germline V and J ends were trimmed by 2 bases and 8 bases, with 18 bases remaining between them. CDR3 length: 15 amino acids. CDR1 is MDHEN, CDR2 SYDVKM, per germline. CDR3 in DNA: TGTGCCAGCAGTTTAGGATGGCAGGGGCGTTCAGAAGCTTTCTTT. Its protein product is CASSLGWQGRSEAFF. Combining the CDR3 with reference TRBV28 and TRBJ1-1 gives the whole variable domain DVKVTQSSRYLVKRTGEKVFLECVQDMDHENMFWYRQDPGLGLRLIYFSYDVKMKEKGDIPEGYSVSREKKERFSLILESASTNQTSMYLCASSLGWQGRSEAFFGQGTRLTVV.

The V and J genes are TRBV20-1 and TRBJ2-7; D unresolved. The V and J ends lost 3 bases and 1 base respectively, with 4 bases between them. The germline gives CDR1 DFQATT, CDR2 SNEGSKA (reference sequence). The CDR3 length is 11 residues. The CDR3 nucleotides are TGCAGTGCTAGTTTATCCTACGAGCAGTACTTC. This gives the protein CSASLSYEQYF.

The chain uses TRBV9 and TRBJ2-1; TRBD2 is a possible D gene (6 bases). Between the trimmed V and J ends, which lost 0 bases and 6 bases, there was a span of 7 bases. The CDR3 spans 13 residues. Germline CDR1 SGDLS, CDR2 YYNGEE. CDR3 sequence (DNA): TGTGCCAGCAGCGTAGGGGGAGGCAATGAGCAGTTCTTC. As protein: CASSVGGGNEQFF. Using reference TRBV9 and TRBJ2-1 for the parts outside the CDR3, the full variable domain is DSGVTQTPKHLITATGQRVTLRCSPRSGDLSVYWYQQSLDQGLQFLIQYYNGEERAKGNILERFSAQQFPDLHSELNLSSLELGDSALYFCASSVGGGNEQFFGPGTRLTVL.

The rearrangement joins TRBV10-3 to TRBJ2-1; 13 bases are shared with TRBD2. Trimming at V came to 10 bases and at J to 0 bases, leaving 9 bases not matched to a gene. Germline CDR1 ENHRY, CDR2 SYGVKD. The length of the CDR3 is 17 residues. CDR3 DNA: TGTGCCACCTCGGGACTAGCGGGGTCGAGCTCCTACAATGAGCAGTTCTTC. Protein product: CATSGLAGSSSYNEQFF.

J is TRBJ2-7 and V is TRBV7-9; a weak D match, TRBD1 (7 bases). Trimming stripped 3 bases from V and 5 bases from J, with 20 bases between. This CDR3 region has 16 residues. Germline assignment: CDR1 SEHNR and CDR2 FQNEAQ (reference sequence). DNA of the CDR3: TGTGCCAGCAGCTTCTCCCTGACTAGGGGGCTTAACGAGCAGTACTTC. Its protein is CASSFSLTRGLNEQYF. Full variable domain (rest looked up from reference TRBV7-9 and TRBJ2-7): DTGVSQNPRHKITKRGQNVTFRCDPISEHNRLYWYRQTLGQGPEFLTYFQNEAQLEKSRLLSDRFSAERPKGSFSTLEIQRTEQGDSAMYLCASSFSLTRGLNEQYFGPGTRLTVT.

The chain recombines TRBV5-1 with TRBJ1-2; tentatively, D is TRBD1 (6 bases). Germline loops: CDR1 SGHRS, CDR2 YFSETQ. The CDR3 has 13 residues. Between the trimmed V and J ends, which lost 3 bases and 7 bases, there was a span of 13 bases. The CDR3 is CASSYRTEGGYTF. CDR3 DNA sequence: TGCGCCAGCAGCTACAGGACAGAAGGTGGCTACACCTTC. Full variable domain (rest looked up from reference TRBV5-1 and TRBJ1-2): KAGVTQTPRYLIKTRGQQVTLSCSPISGHRSVSWYQQTPGQGLQFLFEYFSETQRNKGNFPGRFSGRQFSNSRSEMNVSTLELGDSALYLCASSYRTEGGYTFGSGTRLTVV.

The V gene is TRBV27, the J gene TRBJ2-3; 8 bases map to TRBD1. The V gene end was trimmed by 8 bases and the J gene end by 5 bases; junction bases not matched to a gene: 9. Germline CDR1 reads MNHEY; CDR2 reads SMNVEV (reference sequence). CDR3 length: 14 residues. CDR3 sequence reads: CASPSNTGGDTQYF. The CDR3 region has the DNA TGTGCCAGCCCAAGCAACACAGGGGGAGATACGCAGTATTTT.

The chain recombines TRBV6-5 with TRBJ2-2, with 10 bases fitting TRBD2. Germline trimming cut 6 bases from V and 2 bases from J; bases unmatched to any gene: 3. CDR1 is MNHEY, CDR2 SVGAGI, per germline. The CDR3 runs 15 residues. CDR3 in amino acids: CASRGLAPNTGELFF. The CDR3 region has the DNA TGTGCCAGCAGGGGACTAGCGCCTAACACCGGGGAGCTGTTTTTT.

The J gene is TRBJ2-7, the V gene TRBV4-2; TRBD1 matches 11 bases. Germline values: CDR1 LGHNA, CDR2 YNFKEQ. V trimming: 0 bases; J trimming: 3 bases; junction bases outside the gene matches: 4. The CDR3 runs 16 residues. CDR3 nucleotide sequence: TGTGCCAGCAGCCAAGATCGGGGGACAGGGGGCTACGAGCAGTACTTC. Translating it yields CASSQDRGTGGYEQYF.

V gene TRBV19 combines with J gene TRBJ1-4; D not certain. V was trimmed by 5 bases and J by 3 bases, leaving 13 bases between them. The CDR3 runs 15 residues. CDR1 and CDR2 from the germline V gene are LNHDA and SQIVND (reference sequence). DNA for the CDR3: TGTGCCAGTAGTCCCCGGGGAGGGTCTAATGAAAAACTGTTTTTT. Translation gives CASSPRGGSNEKLFF. The full variable domain, in which reference TRBV19 and TRBJ1-4 provide the parts outside the CDR3, is DGGITQSPKYLFRKEGQNVTLSCEQNLNHDAMYWYRQDPGQGLRLIYYSQIVNDFQKGDIAEGYSVSREKKESFPLTVTSAQKNPTAFYLCASSPRGGSNEKLFFGSGTQLSVL.

The chain has TRBV4-2 and TRBJ1-2, with 12 bases lining up with TRBD1. The CDR3 is 17 residues long. Germline-derived CDR1 and CDR2 are LGHNA and YNFKEQ. V was clipped by 5 bases and J by 2 bases; unmatched bases: 9. This chain's CDR3 is CASSSGTGGALNYGYTF. In nucleotides, the CDR3 is TGTGCCAGCAGCTCCGGGACAGGGGGCGCCCTCAACTATGGCTACACCTTC.

The rearrangement uses TRBV15 and TRBJ2-4, with 7 nucleotides matching TRBD1. The CDR3 is 14 amino acids. CDR1 is LNHNV, CDR2 YYDKDF, per germline (reference sequence). Trimming took 2 bases from V and 5 from J; bases not matched to a gene: 3. The CDR3 DNA sequence: TGTGCCACCAGCAGAAGGGGGCACCAAAACATTCAGTACTTC. The encoded protein is CATSRRGHQNIQYF.

The J gene is TRBJ1-1, the V gene TRBV6-5; no definite D call. The V end lost 4 bases, the J end lost 0 bases, and 12 bases lay between the germline ends. The germline gives CDR1 MNHEY, CDR2 SVGAGI. The CDR3 runs to 15 residues. CDR3 region: CASSSRISMNTEAFF. CDR3 coding DNA: TGTGCCAGCAGTTCTCGAATTAGCATGAACACTGAAGCTTTCTTT.

J is TRBJ2-3 and V is TRBV25-1; 10 nucleotides align to TRBD1. V was pared by 7 bases and J by 3 bases, with 7 bases of the junction left unmatched. The CDR3 has 15 residues. Germline CDR1 reads MGHDK; CDR2 reads SYGVNS. CDR3 protein: CASTDRGRVTDTQYF. CDR3 nucleotides: TGTGCCAGCACCGACAGGGGGCGCGTGACAGATACGCAGTATTTT.

This clone is a singleton in its sample. The J gene is TRBJ1-5, the V gene TRBV19; tentatively, D is TRBD1 (6 bases). The CDR3 loop spans 15 amino acids. Germline V gene sequence: CDR1 LNHDA, CDR2 SQIVND (reference sequence). The ends were cut back, 10 bases at V and 1 base at J, with 17 bases in the middle. DNA of the CDR3: TGTGCCACCCAGGGGTTTTGGGCCAGCAATCAGCCCCAGCATTTT. Protein product: CATQGFWASNQPQHF.

The rearrangement links TRBV19 to TRBJ2-3; the D gene is possibly TRBD2 (5 bases). V lost 7 bases, J lost 1 base, and 12 bases lay in between. The CDR3 is made up of 14 amino acids. Germline CDR1 is LNHDA and CDR2 is SQIVND (reference sequence). The CDR3, as DNA: TGTGCCAGTACCTCGAGGGCTGGCACAGATACGCAGTATTTT. It encodes CASTSRAGTDTQYF.

This clone appeared a single time. The V call is TRBV6-1, the J call TRBJ1-3; TRBD1 is a possible D gene (5 bases). From germline, CDR1 is MNHNS and CDR2 SASEGT. V lost 1 base, J lost 2 bases, and 6 bases lay in between. The CDR3 is 14 amino acids. CDR3 nucleotide sequence: TGTGCCAGCAGTGAAGTGGACACTGGAAACACCATATATTTT. As protein: CASSEVDTGNTIYF.

V gene TRBV5-3 combines with J gene TRBJ2-3, with 13 bases aligning to TRBD2. TRBV5-3 is sorted into the ORF group, with uncertain function. V gave up 1 base and J gave up 2 bases; unmatched junction bases: 10. The CDR3 length is 19 residues. Here the CDR3 reads CARSLLLAGGRAYTDTQYF. For the CDR3, the DNA is TGTGCCAGAAGCTTGTTACTAGCGGGGGGGCGAGCCTACACAGATACGCAGTATTTT.